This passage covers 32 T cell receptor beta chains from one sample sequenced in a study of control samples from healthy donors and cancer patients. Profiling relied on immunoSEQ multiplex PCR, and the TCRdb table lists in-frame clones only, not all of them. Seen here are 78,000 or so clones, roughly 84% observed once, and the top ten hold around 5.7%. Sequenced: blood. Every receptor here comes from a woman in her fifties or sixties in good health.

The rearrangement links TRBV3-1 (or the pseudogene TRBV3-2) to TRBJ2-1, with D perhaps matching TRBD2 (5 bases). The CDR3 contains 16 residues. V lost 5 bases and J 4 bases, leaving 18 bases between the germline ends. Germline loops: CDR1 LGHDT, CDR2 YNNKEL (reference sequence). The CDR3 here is CASSTQRTLPYNEQFF. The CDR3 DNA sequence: TGTGCCAGCAGCACCCAGCGGACTCTCCCGTACAATGAGCAGTTCTTC.

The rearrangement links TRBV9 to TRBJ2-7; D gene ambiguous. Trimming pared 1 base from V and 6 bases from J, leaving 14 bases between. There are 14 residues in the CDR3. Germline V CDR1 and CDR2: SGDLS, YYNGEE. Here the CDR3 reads CASSVYLGSGEQYF. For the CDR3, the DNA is TGTGCCAGCAGCGTATATCTGGGTTCGGGCGAGCAGTACTTC.

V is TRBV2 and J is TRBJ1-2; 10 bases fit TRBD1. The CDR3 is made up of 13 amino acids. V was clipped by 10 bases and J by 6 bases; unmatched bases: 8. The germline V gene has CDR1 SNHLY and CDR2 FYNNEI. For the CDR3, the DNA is TGTGCCACCGGTAGGGACAGGGGAGATGGCTACACCTTC. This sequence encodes CATGRDRGDGYTF.

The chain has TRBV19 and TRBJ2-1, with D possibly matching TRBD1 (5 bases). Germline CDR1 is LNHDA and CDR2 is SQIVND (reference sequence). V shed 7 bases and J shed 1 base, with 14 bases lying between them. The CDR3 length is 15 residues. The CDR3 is CASTLDSMSYNEQFF. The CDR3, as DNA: TGTGCCAGTACCCTAGACAGTATGTCCTACAATGAGCAGTTCTTC.

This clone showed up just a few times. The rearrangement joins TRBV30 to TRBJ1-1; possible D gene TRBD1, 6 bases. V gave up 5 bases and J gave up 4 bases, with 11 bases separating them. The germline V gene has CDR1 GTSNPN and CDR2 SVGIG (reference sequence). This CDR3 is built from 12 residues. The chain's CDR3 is CAWGGRATEAFF. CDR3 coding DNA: TGTGCCTGGGGGGGGCGGGCCACTGAAGCTTTCTTT.

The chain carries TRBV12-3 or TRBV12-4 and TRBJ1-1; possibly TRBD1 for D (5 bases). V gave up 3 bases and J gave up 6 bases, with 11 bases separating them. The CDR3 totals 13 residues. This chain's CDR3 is CASSFGRASEAFF. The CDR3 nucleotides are TGTGCCAGCAGTTTTGGCAGGGCATCTGAAGCTTTCTTT.

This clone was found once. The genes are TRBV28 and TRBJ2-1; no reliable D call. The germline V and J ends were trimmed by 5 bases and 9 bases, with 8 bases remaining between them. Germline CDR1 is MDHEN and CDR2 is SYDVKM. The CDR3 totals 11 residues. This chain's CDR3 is CASSGRVEQFF. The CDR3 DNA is TGTGCCAGCAGTGGTAGGGTTGAGCAGTTCTTC.

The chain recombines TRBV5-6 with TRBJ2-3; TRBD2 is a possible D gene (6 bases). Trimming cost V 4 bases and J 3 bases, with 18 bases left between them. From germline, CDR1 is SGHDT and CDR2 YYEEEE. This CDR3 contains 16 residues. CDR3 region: CASSELGQTRTDTQYF. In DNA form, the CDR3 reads TGTGCCAGCAGCGAACTTGGGCAGACTAGGACAGATACGCAGTATTTT.

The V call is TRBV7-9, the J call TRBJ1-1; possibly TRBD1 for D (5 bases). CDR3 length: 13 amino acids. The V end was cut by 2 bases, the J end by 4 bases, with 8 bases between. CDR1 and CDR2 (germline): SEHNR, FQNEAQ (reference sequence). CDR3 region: CASSLRDGTEAFF. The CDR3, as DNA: TGTGCCAGCAGCTTACGGGACGGCACTGAAGCTTTCTTT.

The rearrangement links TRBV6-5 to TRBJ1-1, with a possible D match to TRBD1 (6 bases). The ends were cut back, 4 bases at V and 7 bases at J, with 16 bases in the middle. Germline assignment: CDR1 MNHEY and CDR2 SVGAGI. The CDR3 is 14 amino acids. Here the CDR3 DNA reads TGTGCCAGCAGTTTCTCGTCGATAGGGGGTGAAGCTTTCTTT. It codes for CASSFSSIGGEAFF.

CDR3 residues: CASSASVTGHQPQHF. DNA of the CDR3: TGTGCCAGTAGTGCGTCAGTGACAGGGCATCAGCCCCAGCATTTT. The chain recombines TRBV19 with TRBJ1-5, with TRBD1 identical over 7 bases. Per germline, CDR1 LNHDA and CDR2 SQIVND (reference sequence). V shed 5 bases, J shed 5 bases, and the junction held 9 bases outside the gene matches. CDR3 length: 15 amino acids.

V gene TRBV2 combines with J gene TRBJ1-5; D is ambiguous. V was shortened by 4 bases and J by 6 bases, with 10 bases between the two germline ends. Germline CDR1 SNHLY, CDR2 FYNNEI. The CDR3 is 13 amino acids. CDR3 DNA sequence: TGTGCCAGCAGTGTACGTAAACCTCAGCCCCAGCATTTT. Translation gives CASSVRKPQPQHF. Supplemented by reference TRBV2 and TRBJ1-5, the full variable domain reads EPEVTQTPSHQVTQMGQEVILRCVPISNHLYFYWYRQILGQKVEFLVSFYNNEISEKSEIFDDQFSVERPDGSNFTLKIRSTKLEDSAMYFCASSVRKPQPQHFGDGTRLSIL.

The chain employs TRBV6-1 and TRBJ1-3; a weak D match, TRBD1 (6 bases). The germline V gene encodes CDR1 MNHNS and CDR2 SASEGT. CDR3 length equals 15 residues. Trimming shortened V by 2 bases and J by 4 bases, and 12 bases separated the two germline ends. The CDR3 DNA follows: TGTGCCAGCAGTGAAAACAGGGCAAGAGGAAACACCATATATTTT. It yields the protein CASSENRARGNTIYF.

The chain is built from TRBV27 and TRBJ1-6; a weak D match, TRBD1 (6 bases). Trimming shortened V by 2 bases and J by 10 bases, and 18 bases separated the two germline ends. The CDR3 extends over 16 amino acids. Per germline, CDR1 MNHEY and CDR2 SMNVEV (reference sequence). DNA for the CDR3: TGTGCCAGCAGTTTAGTAGGGGGGGTTAATAGCTCACCCCTCCACTTT. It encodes CASSLVGGVNSSPLHF.

CDR3 loop: CASSEEEGHQPQHF. CDR3 coding DNA: TGTGCCAGCAGTGAGGAAGAAGGGCATCAGCCCCAGCATTTT. This chain joins TRBV2 and TRBJ1-5; D remains ambiguous. V was trimmed by 3 bases and J by 5 bases, leaving 11 bases between them. The length of the CDR3 is 14 residues. Per germline, CDR1 SNHLY and CDR2 FYNNEI.

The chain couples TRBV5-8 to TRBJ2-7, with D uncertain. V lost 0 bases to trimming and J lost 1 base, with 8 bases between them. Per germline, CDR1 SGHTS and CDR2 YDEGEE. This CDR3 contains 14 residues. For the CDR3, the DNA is TGTGCCAGCAGCTTGGAACGGTCTTCCTACGAGCAGTACTTC. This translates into CASSLERSSYEQYF.

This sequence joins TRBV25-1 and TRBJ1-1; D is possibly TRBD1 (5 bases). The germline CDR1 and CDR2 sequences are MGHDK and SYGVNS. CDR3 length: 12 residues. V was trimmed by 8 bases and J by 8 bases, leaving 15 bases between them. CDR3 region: CASRPTGGEAFF. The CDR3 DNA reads TGTGCCAGCCGGCCGACGGGGGGGGAAGCTTTCTTT.

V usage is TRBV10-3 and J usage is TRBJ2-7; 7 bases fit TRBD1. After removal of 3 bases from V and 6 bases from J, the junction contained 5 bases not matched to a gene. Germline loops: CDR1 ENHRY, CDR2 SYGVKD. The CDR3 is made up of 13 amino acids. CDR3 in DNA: TGTGCCATCAGTGACCCGACAGGGACCGAGCAGTACTTC. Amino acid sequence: CAISDPTGTEQYF.

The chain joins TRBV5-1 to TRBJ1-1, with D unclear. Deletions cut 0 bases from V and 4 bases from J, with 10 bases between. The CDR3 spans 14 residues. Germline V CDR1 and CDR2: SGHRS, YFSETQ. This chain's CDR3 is CASSLAFSTTEAFF. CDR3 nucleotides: TGCGCCAGCAGCTTGGCTTTCTCGACCACTGAAGCTTTCTTT.

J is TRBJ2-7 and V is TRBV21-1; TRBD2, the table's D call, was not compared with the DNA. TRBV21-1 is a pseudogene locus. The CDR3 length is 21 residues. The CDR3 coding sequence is TGTGCCAGCAGCAAAAGGGTACGCCCGGCTAGCGGGCCCCTGAGCTCCTACGAGCAGTACTTC. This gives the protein CASSKRVRPASGPLSSYEQYF.

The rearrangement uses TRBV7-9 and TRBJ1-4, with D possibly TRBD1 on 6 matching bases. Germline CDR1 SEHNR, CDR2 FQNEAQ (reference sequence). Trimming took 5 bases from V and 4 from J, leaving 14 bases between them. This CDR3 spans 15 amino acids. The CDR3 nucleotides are TGTGCCAGCAGCGGGACGGACAGTCTTAATGAAAAACTGTTTTTT. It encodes CASSGTDSLNEKLFF. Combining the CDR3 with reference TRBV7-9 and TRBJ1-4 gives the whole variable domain DTGVSQNPRHKITKRGQNVTFRCDPISEHNRLYWYRQTLGQGPEFLTYFQNEAQLEKSRLLSDRFSAERPKGSFSTLEIQRTEQGDSAMYLCASSGTDSLNEKLFFGSGTQLSVL.

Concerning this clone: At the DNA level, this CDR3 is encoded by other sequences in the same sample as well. CDR3 nucleotides: TGCAGTGCAACTAGAGGAGAGACCCAGTACTTC. Translated, it gives CSATRGETQYF. The rearrangement uses TRBV20-1 and TRBJ2-5; possibly TRBD2 for D (5 bases). The CDR3 consists of 11 residues. Germline V gene sequence: CDR1 DFQATT, CDR2 SNEGSKA (reference sequence). The V and J ends lost 6 bases and 4 bases respectively, with 9 bases between them.

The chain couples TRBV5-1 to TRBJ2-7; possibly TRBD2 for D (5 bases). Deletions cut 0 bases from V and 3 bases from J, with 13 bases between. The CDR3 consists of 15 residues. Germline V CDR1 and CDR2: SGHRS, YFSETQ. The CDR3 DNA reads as TGCGCCAGCAGCTTGGCTAGCTCCATAAGCTACGAGCAGTACTTC. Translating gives CASSLASSISYEQYF.

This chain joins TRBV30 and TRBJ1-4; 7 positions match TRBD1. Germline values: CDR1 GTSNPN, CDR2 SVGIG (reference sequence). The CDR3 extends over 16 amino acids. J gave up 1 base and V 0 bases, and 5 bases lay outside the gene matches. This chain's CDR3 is CAWSVQRTGTNEKLFF. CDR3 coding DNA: TGTGCCTGGAGTGTACAGCGGACAGGAACTAATGAAAAACTGTTTTTT.

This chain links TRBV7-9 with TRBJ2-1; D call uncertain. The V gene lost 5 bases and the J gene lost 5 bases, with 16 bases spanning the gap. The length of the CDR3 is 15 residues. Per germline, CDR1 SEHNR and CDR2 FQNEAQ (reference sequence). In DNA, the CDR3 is TGTGCCAGCAGCCCACAAAGAAATTTTGACAATGAGCAGTTCTTC. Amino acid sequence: CASSPQRNFDNEQFF.

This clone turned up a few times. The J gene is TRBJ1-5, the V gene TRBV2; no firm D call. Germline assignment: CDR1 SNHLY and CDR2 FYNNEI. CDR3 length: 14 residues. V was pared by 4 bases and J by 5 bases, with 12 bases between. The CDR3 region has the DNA TGTGCCAGCAGTGGACAAGGGATCTATCAGCCCCAGCATTTT. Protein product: CASSGQGIYQPQHF.

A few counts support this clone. The CDR3 sequence is CATAGTGGMDTEAFF. CDR3 DNA: TGTGCCACTGCCGGGACAGGGGGGATGGACACTGAAGCTTTCTTT. The chain uses TRBV6-5 and TRBJ1-1, with 11 positions matching TRBD1. The CDR3 spans 15 residues. The trim removed 10 bases at V and 3 bases at J, leaving 10 bases unmatched. CDR1 MNHEY and CDR2 SVGAGI come from the germline V gene.

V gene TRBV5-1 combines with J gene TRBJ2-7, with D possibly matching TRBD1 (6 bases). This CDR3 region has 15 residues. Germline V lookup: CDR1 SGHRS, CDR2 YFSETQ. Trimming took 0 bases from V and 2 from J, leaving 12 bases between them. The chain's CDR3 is CASSLEGGPPYEQYF. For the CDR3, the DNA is TGCGCCAGCAGCTTGGAAGGGGGTCCCCCCTACGAGCAGTACTTC.

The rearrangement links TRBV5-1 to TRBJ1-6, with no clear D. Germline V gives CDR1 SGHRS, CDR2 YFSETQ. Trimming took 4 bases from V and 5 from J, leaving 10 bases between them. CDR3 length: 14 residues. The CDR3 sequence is CASSIEGNNSPLHF. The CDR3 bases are TGCGCCAGCAGCATAGAAGGGAATAATTCACCCCTCCACTTT.

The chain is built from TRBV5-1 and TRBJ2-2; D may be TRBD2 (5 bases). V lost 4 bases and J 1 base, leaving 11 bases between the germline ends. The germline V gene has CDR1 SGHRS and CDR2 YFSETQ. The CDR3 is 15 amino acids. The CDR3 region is CASSPRTGNTGELFF. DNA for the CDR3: TGCGCCAGCAGCCCCCGGACTGGGAACACCGGGGAGCTGTTTTTT.

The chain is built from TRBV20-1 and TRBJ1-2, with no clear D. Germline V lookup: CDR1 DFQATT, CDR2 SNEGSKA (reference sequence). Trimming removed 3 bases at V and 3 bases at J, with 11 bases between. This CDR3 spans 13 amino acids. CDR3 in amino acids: CSASSGYDYGYTF. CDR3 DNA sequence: TGCAGTGCTAGTTCCGGGTACGACTATGGCTACACCTTC.

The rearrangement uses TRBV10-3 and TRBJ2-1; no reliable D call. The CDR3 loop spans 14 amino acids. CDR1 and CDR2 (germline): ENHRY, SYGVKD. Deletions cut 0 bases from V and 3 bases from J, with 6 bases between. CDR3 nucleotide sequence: TGTGCCATCAGTGAGTCGATTAGCTACAATGAGCAGTTCTTC. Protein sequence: CAISESISYNEQFF.